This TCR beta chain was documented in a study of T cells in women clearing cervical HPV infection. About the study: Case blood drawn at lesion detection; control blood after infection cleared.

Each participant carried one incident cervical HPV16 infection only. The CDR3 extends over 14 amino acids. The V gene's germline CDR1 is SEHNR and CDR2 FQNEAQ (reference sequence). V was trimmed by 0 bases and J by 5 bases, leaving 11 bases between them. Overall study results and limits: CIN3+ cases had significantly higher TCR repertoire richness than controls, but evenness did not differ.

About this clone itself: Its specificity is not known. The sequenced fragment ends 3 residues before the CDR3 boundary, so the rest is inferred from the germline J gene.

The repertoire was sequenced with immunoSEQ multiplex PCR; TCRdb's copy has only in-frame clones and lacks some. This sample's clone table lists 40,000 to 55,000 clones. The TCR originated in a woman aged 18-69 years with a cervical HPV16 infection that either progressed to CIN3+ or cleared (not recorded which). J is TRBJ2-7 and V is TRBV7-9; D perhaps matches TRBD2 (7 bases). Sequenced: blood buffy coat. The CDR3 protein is CASSLAGGGNEQYF. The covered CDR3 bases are TGTGCCAGCAGCTTAGCTGGGGGGGGCAACGAG.